This T cell receptor beta chain emerged from a study of blood T cell repertoires in COVID-19. This CDR3 is 14 amino acids long. J gave up 4 bases and V 6 bases, and 5 bases lay outside the gene matches. Germline V gene sequence: CDR1 LNHDA, CDR2 SQIVND (reference sequence). Recruitment covered 25 or so US areas and drew participants whose ages spanned roughly 18 to 90 years. Profiled with immunoSEQ multiplex PCR; TCRdb holds only in-frame clones, not every one. The sample lists 280,000 or so clones, around nine tenths occurring once. The sequencing sample was made of PBMCs or T cells enriched from blood (not recorded which). The chain uses TRBV19 and TRBJ2-2; 7 positions match TRBD2. The sequence was collected from a woman aged 40 to 49 who had recovered from COVID-19. The chain's CDR3 is CASSPTGGTGELFF. The CDR3 DNA is TGTGCCAGTAGCCCGACGGGGGGCACCGGGGAGCTGTTTTTT.